The T cell receptor beta chain described here comes from a study of shared clonotypes between healthy human individuals (dated by TCRdb to about 2020). For context, the study as a whole: A couple of women and a few men aged 18 to 49 years were included in the cohort. Per donor, three plates each were used for CD4 naive and CD4 memory, two for CD8 naive, and one for CD8 memory. To estimate repertoire size and how much clonotypes are shared between individuals, the study performed deep sequencing of blood TCR repertoires from five healthy adults. Different laboratories and diverse techniques were used to prepare libraries and sequence TCR repertoires, to increase sequencing depth and limit assay-specific biases. Between about 0.85 and 8.9 billion PBMCs per donor were obtained by leukapheresis.

The CDR3 sequence holds 12 residues, the cysteine and phenylalanine included. The retained sequence is limited to the CDR3, 36 bases, with the frame set at the first base. Cut back by 3 bases and 4 bases, the V and J ends lie 3 bases apart. CDR1 SNHLY and CDR2 FYNNEI are derived from the germline V gene. Donors were healthy HIV-negative adults with no recently reported acute infections or vaccinations. All donors were Caucasian adults living in Nashville, Tennessee, USA. CD4+ T cells were enriched by magnetic negative selection; naive cells were then positively selected on CD45RA, and the negative fraction formed the memory subset. Blood was obtained by leukapheresis, after which PBMCs were separated by Ficoll-Histopaque density gradient centrifugation and cryopreserved in liquid nitrogen vapor phase. Purity and quantity of every magnetically sorted T cell population were checked by analytical flow cytometry. Genomic DNA was isolated from every sorted fraction and measured by UV absorbance on a Nanodrop 2000c.

The investigation overall reported the following: Sampling was restricted to blood, and TCR repertoires in tissues likely differ from the TCR repertoires found in blood. The small number of donors limited the genetic and exposure-history diversity represented. Incomplete sequencing was indicated by rarefaction of sorted-subset datasets, despite the large sequencing depth. Sharing across a handful of donors was observed for about 5% of naive CD4, about 3.2% of naive CD8, about 2.5% of memory CD4, and over 0.3% of memory CD8 clonotypes. Pairwise subsampling indicated that sequencing depth was expected to affect the degree of clonotype sharing among donors. Estimated clonotype richness was generally larger for naive than for memory subsets. Higher generation probabilities were observed for clonotypes shared by all four sorted-subset donors than for non-shared clonotypes.

Using the deep immunoSEQ assay, TCR CDR3 regions were amplified from genomic DNA by multiplex PCR. For each cell subset, the extracted genomic DNA was distributed evenly across all wells of several immunoSEQ 96-well plates, and each plate served as one replicate. For sorted subsets, about 210 ng of genomic DNA, equivalent to 25,000 to 30,000 T cell genomes, went into each replicate PCR. Purified libraries were measured with a Qubit 3.0 fluorometer, size-checked on a Bioanalyzer 2100, and measured again with the KAPA Library Quantification kit. Every immunoSEQ 96-well plate was sequenced on a separate single-read 150-cycle Illumina NextSeq 550 flow cell. Per the original workflow: Because the immunoSEQ output held only junctional sequences and lacked quality scores, the filtering could not match the filtering applied to full-length reads. To assign V/J genes and CDR3, sequences were annotated against IMGT germline references using PyIR, a Python wrapper for IgBLAST v1.9. Reads were filtered out if the reads had weak V/J assignments (E-value above 1e-6), no CDR3, stop codons, out-of-frame junctions, or ambiguous translated residues. V3J clonotypes were defined as sequences sharing an identical inferred V gene, J gene, and CDR3 amino acid sequence. To compute the percentage overlap between repertoires, the number of shared unique clonotypes was divided by the size of the smaller repertoire. Three approaches were used to assess repertoire richness: RTK rarefaction, the Chao1 estimator, and Recon v2.1 estimates of unobserved clonotypes. Generation probabilities for all TCRbeta clonotypes obtained by the gDNA method from a handful of donors were computed using OLGA. TCRdb retrieved this table from immuneACCESS and kept in-frame rearrangements only. Not all clones are present; in checked studies, unresolved V genes account for under half, and no reason is known for the remainder. The DNA was the basis for D and trimming; V, J and clone size are from that table. Across this sample there are roughly 2.6 million clones, with roughly nine tenths seen only once. 0.11% to 0.15% of the sample lies in the top ten.

Comments on this clone: It lacks a known antigen. Base qualities are not recorded, but no much larger clone differs from it by a single base. Other DNA sequences in this specimen translate into the identical CDR3.

The chain couples TRBV2 to TRBJ2-2, with the identity of the D gene unclear. The source of this sequence is a man younger than 35 in good health. Sequencing was carried out using naive CD4+ T cells sorted from blood. Reading the label with the study, this specimen's cell subset or site is: CD45RA+ positively selected. This receptor carries the CDR3 CASSEGTGELFF. The sequence in DNA is TGTGCCAGCAGTGAGGGCACCGGGGAGCTGTTTTTT.